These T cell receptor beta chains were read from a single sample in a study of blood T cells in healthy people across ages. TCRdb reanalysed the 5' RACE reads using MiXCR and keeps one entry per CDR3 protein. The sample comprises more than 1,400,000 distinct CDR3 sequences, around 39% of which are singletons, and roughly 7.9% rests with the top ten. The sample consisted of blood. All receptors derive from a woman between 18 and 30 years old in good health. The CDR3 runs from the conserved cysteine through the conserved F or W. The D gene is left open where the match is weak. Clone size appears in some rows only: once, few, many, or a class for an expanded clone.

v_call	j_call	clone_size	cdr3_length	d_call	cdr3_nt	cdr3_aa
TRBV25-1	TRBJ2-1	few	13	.	TGTGCCAGCAGTTTCCAGGTCTACAATGAGCAGTTCTTC	CASSFQVYNEQFF
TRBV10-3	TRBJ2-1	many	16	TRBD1	TGTGCCATCAGTGAGCTCCTCGGAGACAGGGCATGGGAGCAGTTCTTC	CAISELLGDRAWEQFF
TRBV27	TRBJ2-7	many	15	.	TGTGCCAGCAGTCGCAGCACCTTGGACAGACACGAGCAGTACTTC	CASSRSTLDRHEQYF
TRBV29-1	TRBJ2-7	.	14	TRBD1	TGCAGCGTTGAAGGACAGGGAACAAAGTACGAGCAGTACTTC	CSVEGQGTKYEQYF
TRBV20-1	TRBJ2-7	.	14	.	TGCAGTGCTAGAATCCCCGGGAGTAGTCACGAGCAGTACTTC	CSARIPGSSHEQYF
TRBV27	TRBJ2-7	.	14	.	TGTGCCAGCAGTTTATCAGGGCCGGGTTACGAGCAGTACTTC	CASSLSGPGYEQYF
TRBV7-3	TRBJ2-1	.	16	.	TGTGCCAGCAGCTTAACGTCGGCGGCCCTCCACAATGAGCAGTTCTTC	CASSLTSAALHNEQFF
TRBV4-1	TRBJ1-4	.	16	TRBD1	TGCGCCAGCAGCCCACAAGGGGGCCCCATTCCTGGAAAACTGTTTTTT	CASSPQGGPIPGKLFF
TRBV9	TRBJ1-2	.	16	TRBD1	TGTGCCAGCAGCGCCAACTGGGGACAGAGCTTGGCTGGCTACACCTTC	CASSANWGQSLAGYTF
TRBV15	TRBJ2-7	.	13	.	TGTGCCACCAGCACGCTATCTCAGGGGGAGCAGTACTTC	CATSTLSQGEQYF
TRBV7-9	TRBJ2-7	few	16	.	TGTGCCAGCAGCCCCAGAGGAGGGTCGAGCTCCTACGAGCAGTACTTC	CASSPRGGSSSYEQYF
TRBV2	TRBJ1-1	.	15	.	TGTGCCAGCACGATGGGAACGGAGATGAACACTGAAGCTTTCTTT	CASTMGTEMNTEAFF
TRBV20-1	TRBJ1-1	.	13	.	TGCAGTGCCGACAGATGGGAAAGACCTGAAGCTTTCTTT	CSADRWERPEAFF
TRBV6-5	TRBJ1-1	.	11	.	TGTGCCAGCACCTCACTTGGTGAAGCTTTCTTT	CASTSLGEAFF
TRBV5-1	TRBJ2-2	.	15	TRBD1	TGCGCCAGCGCCCCGGGACAGGTCAACACCGGGGAGCTGTTTTTT	CASAPGQVNTGELFF
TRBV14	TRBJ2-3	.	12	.	TGTGCCAGCCGGGGCTTTTCAGATACGCAGTATTTT	CASRGFSDTQYF
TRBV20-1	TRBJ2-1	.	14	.	TGCAGTGCTAGTTGGCGGACCTCCTACAATGAGCAGTTCTTC	CSASWRTSYNEQFF
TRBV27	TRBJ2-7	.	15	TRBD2	TGTGCCAGCAGCCTGACTAGCGGGAGTATCTACGAGCAGTACTTC	CASSLTSGSIYEQYF
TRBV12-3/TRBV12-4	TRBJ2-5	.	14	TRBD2	TGTGCCAGCAGTAGAAGACTAGCGCAAGAGACCCAGTACTTC	CASSRRLAQETQYF
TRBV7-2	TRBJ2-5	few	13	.	TGTGCCAGCAGCCAGATGGGGAAAGAGACCCAGTACTTC	CASSQMGKETQYF
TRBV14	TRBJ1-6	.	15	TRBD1	TGTGCCAGCAGCCGATCCGGGACAGGGGGCACACCCCTCCACTTT	CASSRSGTGGTPLHF
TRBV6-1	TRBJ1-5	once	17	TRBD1	TGTGCCAGCAAAGTGGCAGGGGGGATGAGTGCCAATCAGCCCCAGCATTTT	CASKVAGGMSANQPQHF
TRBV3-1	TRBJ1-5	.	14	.	TGTGCCAGCAGCCCGACAGGCCAAGGAATTCCCCAGCATTTT	CASSPTGQGIPQHF